These 30 T cell receptor beta chains share one sample of origin, sequenced in a study of T cell responses to AZD1222 COVID-19 vaccine. Clones were read by immunoSEQ multiplex PCR, and TCRdb kept only the in-frame ones, dropping some. The sample includes 150,000 to 200,000 clones, 92% of them seen just once. Here the sequenced sample was peripheral blood, taken 28 days after the second AZD1222 dose. These TCRs come from an adult who received the AZD1222 COVID-19 vaccine.

This clone has only one observation. CDR3 residues: CASSLGASGGSSYEQYF. The CDR3 nucleotides read TGCGCCAGCAGCTTGGGGGCTAGCGGGGGGAGCTCCTACGAGCAGTACTTC. The genes are TRBV5-1 and TRBJ2-7, with 11 bases lining up with TRBD2. CDR3 length: 17 amino acids. CDR1 SGHRS and CDR2 YFSETQ come from the germline V gene. The V segment lost 0 bases and the J segment 0 bases; nucleotides outside the gene matches: 5.

The chain has TRBV18 and TRBJ1-1; no clear D gene. The length of the CDR3 is 14 residues. The V and J ends lost 2 bases and 9 bases respectively, with 16 bases between them. Per the germline V gene, CDR1 is KGHSH and CDR2 is LQKENI. The CDR3 spells CASSPYLGQLKAFF. The CDR3 coding sequence is TGTGCCAGCTCACCATATTTAGGGCAACTGAAAGCTTTCTTT.

The genes are TRBV27 and TRBJ2-7; TRBD2 matches at 12 bases. The germline CDR1 and CDR2 sequences are MNHEY and SMNVEV (reference sequence). Trimming cost V 6 bases and J 2 bases; bases outside gene matches: 11. This CDR3 comprises 17 residues. The CDR3 reads CASSLLAGGASPYEQYF. As DNA, the CDR3 is TGTGCCAGCAGCCTCCTAGCGGGGGGGGCTTCCCCCTACGAGCAGTACTTC.

Notes on this clone: The limits of the CDR3 on the DNA are not certain, so only TCRdb's listed CDR3 is given. The gene calls are TRBV6-6 and TRBJ1-5. The CDR3 has 15 residues if both end residues are counted. Germline-derived CDR1 and CDR2 are MNHNY and SVGAGI (reference sequence). The CDR3 spells CASSSSDVLNQPQHF.

This clone was seen a handful of times. The chain joins TRBV29-1 to TRBJ1-2; D is undetermined. This CDR3 spans 16 amino acids. V was shortened by 0 bases and J by 5 bases, with 19 bases between the two germline ends. Germline CDR1 reads SQVTM; CDR2 reads ANQGSEA. The CDR3 loop is CSVEDQPGFTSYGYTF. The DNA for the CDR3 is TGCAGCGTTGAAGATCAACCCGGGTTCACGAGTTATGGCTACACCTTC.

The chain carries TRBV13 and TRBJ2-1; TRBD1 agrees at 9 bases. Germline loops: CDR1 PRHDT, CDR2 FYEKMQ (reference sequence). This CDR3 is built from 19 residues. The ends lost 4 bases at V and 8 bases at J; junction bases unmatched: 21. CDR3 bases: TGTGCCAGCAGCTCCTCTGGGACAGGGTGGGTCCGGTCTCGCGATGAGCAGTTCTTC. It yields the protein CASSSSGTGWVRSRDEQFF.

This clone was recorded once. CDR3: CASRRLTGGGRDTQYF. CDR3 in DNA: TGTGCCAGTAGGCGCTTGACTGGGGGAGGTCGTGATACGCAGTATTTT. The chain couples TRBV19 to TRBJ2-3; perhaps TRBD2 as D (6 bases). Germline values: CDR1 LNHDA, CDR2 SQIVND (reference sequence). The CDR3 totals 16 residues. Trimming cost V 6 bases and J 6 bases, with 22 bases left between them. Using reference TRBV19 and TRBJ2-3 for the parts outside the CDR3, the full variable domain is DGGITQSPKYLFRKEGQNVTLSCEQNLNHDAMYWYRQDPGQGLRLIYYSQIVNDFQKGDIAEGYSVSREKKESFPLTVTSAQKNPTAFYLCASRRLTGGGRDTQYFGPGTRLTVL.

This clone occurred once. The chain has TRBV7-2 and TRBJ1-6; a weak D match, TRBD1 (5 bases). The CDR3 contains 15 residues. Germline V CDR1 and CDR2: SGHTA, FQGNSA. Trimming removed 0 bases at V and 13 bases at J, with 16 bases between. CDR3 residues: CASSLAPGAKDPLHF. The CDR3 region has the DNA TGTGCCAGCAGCTTAGCGCCCGGGGCCAAGGATCCCCTCCACTTT.

V is TRBV28 and J is TRBJ2-3; TRBD2 aligns across 8 bases. V shed 3 bases and J 1 base; nucleotides not matched to a gene: 6. The CDR3 spans 16 residues. Germline V gives CDR1 MDHEN, CDR2 SYDVKM. The CDR3 sequence is CASSFFGRAGTDTQYF. In DNA, the CDR3 is TGTGCCAGCAGTTTTTTCGGGAGGGCCGGCACAGATACGCAGTATTTT. The whole variable domain, filled in from reference TRBV28 and TRBJ2-3, reads DVKVTQSSRYLVKRTGEKVFLECVQDMDHENMFWYRQDPGLGLRLIYFSYDVKMKEKGDIPEGYSVSREKKERFSLILESASTNQTSMYLCASSFFGRAGTDTQYFGPGTRLTVL.

The V gene is TRBV27, the J gene TRBJ1-2; TRBD1 aligns across 10 bases. The ends lost 5 bases at V and 2 bases at J; junction bases unmatched: 2. This CDR3 comprises 14 residues. The germline CDR1 and CDR2 sequences are MNHEY and SMNVEV (reference sequence). In DNA, the CDR3 is TGTGCCAGCAGTGCGGGACAGGGGAACTATGGCTACACCTTC. Its protein product is CASSAGQGNYGYTF.

This chain links TRBV11-2 with TRBJ2-1, with D possibly being TRBD1 (6 bases). V lost 2 bases and J lost 7, with 15 bases in between. Germline CDR1 reads SGHAT; CDR2 reads FQNNGV. This CDR3 is built from 15 residues. The CDR3 DNA reads TGTGCCAGCAGCTTACCCTGGGGGCTGCGGAATGAGCAGTTCTTC. It translates to CASSLPWGLRNEQFF. The full variable domain, its missing parts supplied by reference TRBV11-2 and TRBJ2-1, is EAGVAQSPRYKIIEKRQSVAFWCNPISGHATLYWYQQILGQGPKLLIQFQNNGVVDDSQLPKDRFSAERLKGVDSTLKIQPAKLEDSAVYLCASSLPWGLRNEQFFGPGTRLTVL.

Only one count was recorded for this clone. The V call is TRBV2, the J call TRBJ1-6; D gene ambiguous. The CDR3 consists of 13 residues. Trimming shortened V by 7 bases and J by 8 bases, and 12 bases separated the two germline ends. Germline V lookup: CDR1 SNHLY, CDR2 FYNNEI. In DNA form, the CDR3 reads TGTGCCAGCATGAACTCCCCTGATTCACCCCTCCACTTT. Its translation is CASMNSPDSPLHF.

The chain uses TRBV7-9 and TRBJ2-5, with D possibly TRBD1 on 5 matching bases. CDR3 size: 13 residues. V shed 1 base and J shed 4 bases, with 7 bases lying between them. Germline loops: CDR1 SEHNR, CDR2 FQNEAQ (reference sequence). The CDR3 spells CASSLGTGETQYF. The CDR3 bases are TGTGCCAGCAGCTTAGGTACAGGAGAGACCCAGTACTTC.

The chain couples TRBV6-5 to TRBJ2-5; 10 positions match TRBD1. Germline trimming cut 8 bases from V and 5 bases from J; bases unmatched to any gene: 8. Germline V gene sequence: CDR1 MNHEY, CDR2 SVGAGI. The CDR3 extends over 14 amino acids. CDR3 protein: CASGGGQGYETQYF. DNA for the CDR3: TGTGCCAGCGGGGGGGGACAGGGGTATGAGACCCAGTACTTC.

The chain combines TRBV19 with TRBJ2-2; D remains ambiguous. The CDR3 has 14 amino acids. The germline V gene encodes CDR1 LNHDA and CDR2 SQIVND (reference sequence). V dropped 6 bases and J dropped 5 bases, with 13 bases sitting between them. CDR3 bases: TGTGCCAGTAGGGATCCTGGGGAAACCGGGGAGCTGTTTTTT. Residues: CASRDPGETGELFF.

The rearrangement uses TRBV28 and TRBJ2-5; tentative D call: TRBD1 (6 bases). The CDR3 extends over 17 amino acids. In germline, CDR1 is MDHEN, CDR2 SYDVKM. The V end lost 2 bases, the J end lost 2 bases, and 18 bases lay between the germline ends. The chain's CDR3 is CASSLRGGQLDQETQYF. As DNA, the CDR3 is TGTGCCAGCAGTTTAAGGGGCGGACAGTTGGATCAAGAGACCCAGTACTTC.

V and J are TRBV6-2 or TRBV6-3 and TRBJ1-5; D might be TRBD1 (5 bases). The germline gives CDR1 MNHEY, CDR2 SVGEGT. CDR3 length equals 17 residues. Trimming took off 0 bases at V and 2 bases at J, with 14 bases between the two ends. For the CDR3, the DNA is TGTGCCAGCAGTTACTCGATGGGGGACTGGGGCAATCAGCCCCAGCATTTT. Its translation is CASSYSMGDWGNQPQHF.

The chain is built from TRBV7-9 and TRBJ2-7; D possibly uses TRBD1 or TRBD2 (5 bases each). Trimming pared 1 base from V and 4 bases from J, leaving 8 bases between. The CDR3 is 13 amino acids. Germline CDR1 SEHNR, CDR2 FQNEAQ (reference sequence). This CDR3 reads CASSLVWGYEQYF. CDR3 DNA: TGTGCCAGCAGCTTAGTCTGGGGGTACGAGCAGTACTTC.

The chain employs TRBV9 and TRBJ1-2, with a tentative D call TRBD1 (6 bases). Trimming removed 3 bases at V and 5 bases at J, with 17 bases between. The CDR3 runs 15 residues. The V gene's germline CDR1 is SGDLS and CDR2 YYNGEE. The CDR3 protein is CASSAAGGRGYGYTF. CDR3 nucleotides: TGTGCCAGCAGCGCCGCCGGGGGGCGGGGGTATGGCTACACCTTC.

The rearrangement uses TRBV19 and TRBJ1-1, with TRBD1 matching over 7 bases. The CDR3 runs 15 residues. The J segment lost 1 base and the V segment lost 5 bases, leaving 7 bases of the junction unmatched. Germline V gene sequence: CDR1 LNHDA, CDR2 SQIVND (reference sequence). The CDR3 here is CASSARQGTNTEAFF. In nucleotides, the CDR3 is TGTGCCAGTAGTGCCCGACAGGGCACGAACACTGAAGCTTTCTTT.

Only one count was recorded for this clone. The J gene is TRBJ2-5, the V gene TRBV7-8, with D possibly matching TRBD2 (5 bases). Germline values: CDR1 SGHVS, CDR2 FQNEAQ. V was shortened by 5 bases and J by 1 base, with 20 bases between the two germline ends. This CDR3 contains 17 residues. CDR3 loop: CASSLHQVAGRQETQYF. The CDR3 bases are TGTGCCAGCAGCCTCCATCAAGTGGCGGGCCGCCAAGAGACCCAGTACTTC. The variable domain in full, completed from reference TRBV7-8 and TRBJ2-5, reads GAGVSQSPRYKVAKRGQDVALRCDPISGHVSLFWYQQALGQGPEFLTYFQNEAQLDKSGLPSDRFFAERPEGSVSTLKIQRTQQEDSAVYLCASSLHQVAGRQETQYFGPGTRLLVL.

The chain couples TRBV4-3 to TRBJ2-2; 15 bases are a match to TRBD2. Germline V gene data show CDR1 as LGHNA and CDR2 as YSLEER. The CDR3 length is 18 residues. The ends lost 3 bases at V and 4 bases at J; junction bases unmatched: 6. CDR3 amino acids: CASSQGLAGGRGTGELFF. CDR3 nucleotide sequence: TGCGCCAGCAGCCAGGGACTAGCGGGAGGAAGGGGCACCGGGGAGCTGTTTTTT.

This clone showed up just once. V is TRBV11-2 and J is TRBJ1-1; D not certain. The CDR3 is 13 amino acids. Trimming removed 2 bases at V and 4 bases at J, with 8 bases between. Germline V lookup: CDR1 SGHAT, CDR2 FQNNGV. This chain's CDR3 is CASSLTVITEAFF. As DNA, the CDR3 is TGTGCCAGCAGCTTAACAGTTATCACTGAAGCTTTCTTT.

This clone was recorded only once. The V gene is TRBV7-2, the J gene TRBJ1-1; no definite D call. The CDR3 runs to 12 residues. Looked up from germline, CDR1 is SGHTA and CDR2 is FQGNSA. Trimming took 1 base from V and 4 from J, leaving 4 bases between them. The CDR3 DNA sequence: TGTGCCAGCAGCTTAGATAGCACTGAAGCTTTCTTT. Residues: CASSLDSTEAFF.

This sequence joins TRBV30 and TRBJ1-4, with D hard to call. Between the trimmed V and J ends, which lost 1 base and 0 bases, there was a span of 6 bases. Germline V lookup: CDR1 GTSNPN, CDR2 SVGIG (reference sequence). This CDR3 is built from 14 residues. The CDR3 here is CAWSGRATNEKLFF. The CDR3 nucleotides are TGTGCCTGGAGTGGACGAGCAACTAATGAAAAACTGTTTTTT.

The chain combines TRBV29-1 with TRBJ2-3; D perhaps matches TRBD1 (6 bases). The length of the CDR3 is 14 residues. Germline values: CDR1 SQVTM, CDR2 ANQGSEA. V was pared by 8 bases and J by 2 bases, with 17 bases between. The CDR3 DNA follows: TGCAGCCTTAGAAAGGACAGCCCCACAGATACGCAGTATTTT. Protein: CSLRKDSPTDTQYF.

This sequence joins TRBV19 and TRBJ1-1, with D possibly matching TRBD1 (5 bases). CDR1 LNHDA and CDR2 SQIVND come from the germline V gene (reference sequence). Trimming removed 4 bases from V and 4 bases from J, with 19 bases in between. CDR3 length equals 16 residues. The CDR3 here is CASSSAAGRVSTEAFF. The CDR3 nucleotides are TGTGCCAGTAGTAGTGCGGCAGGGAGGGTTAGCACTGAAGCTTTCTTT.

The CDR3 sequence: CASSLVRAKAGNEQFF. The CDR3 DNA follows: TGTGCCAGCAGCTTAGTTCGTGCGAAGGCAGGCAATGAGCAGTTCTTC. V is TRBV7-2 and J is TRBJ2-1; D gene uncertain. V lost 1 base and J 6 bases, leaving 16 bases between the germline ends. Germline V gene lookup returns CDR1 SGHTA and CDR2 FQGNSA. The CDR3 contains 16 residues. The full variable domain, in which reference TRBV7-2 and TRBJ2-1 provide the parts outside the CDR3, is GAGVSQSPSNKVTEKGKDVELRCDPISGHTALYWYRQSLGQGLEFLIYFQGNSAPDKSGLPSDRFSAERTGGSVSTLTIQRTQQEDSAVYLCASSLVRAKAGNEQFFGPGTRLTVL.

V gene TRBV6-1 combines with J gene TRBJ1-1, with D uncertain. The V gene's germline CDR1 is MNHNS and CDR2 SASEGT. V lost 3 bases and J lost 10, with 15 bases in between. The CDR3 contains 13 residues. CDR3 region: CASSEAGLILAFF. The CDR3, as DNA: TGTGCCAGCAGTGAGGCGGGCCTCATATTAGCTTTCTTT.

V and J are TRBV29-1 and TRBJ1-2, with 8 positions matching TRBD1. This CDR3 has 13 residues. CDR1 is SQVTM and CDR2 is ANQGSEA in the germline V gene. V was clipped by 2 bases and J by 6 bases; unmatched bases: 5. The CDR3: CSVEISGGDGYTF. The CDR3 bases are TGCAGCGTTGAAATATCAGGGGGCGATGGCTACACCTTC.